The next 16 T cell receptor beta chains were all read from a single sample in a study of cytomegalovirus exposure and HLA in healthy donors. Use of 60 Vbeta and 13 Jbeta primers characterized the PCR. Clones were read by immunoSEQ multiplex PCR, and TCRdb kept only the in-frame ones, dropping some. This table holds more than 95,000 clones, approximately 80% found once. The sample comprised PBMCs. The receptors come from a man younger than 35 in good health and CMV-seronegative.

There are a few counts of this clone. J is TRBJ1-1 and V is TRBV7-2, with TRBD1 matching 7 bases. The CDR3 loop spans 14 amino acids. The trim removed 5 bases at V and 5 bases at J, leaving 8 bases unmatched. The germline gives CDR1 SGHTA, CDR2 FQGNSA. The CDR3 loop is CASSRPDRWTEAFF. The CDR3 DNA follows: TGTGCCAGCAGCCGCCCGGACAGGTGGACTGAAGCTTTCTTT.

The chain couples TRBV25-1 to TRBJ1-1, with D uncertain. The V end was cut by 6 bases, the J end by 1 base, with 15 bases between. The V gene's germline CDR1 is MGHDK and CDR2 SYGVNS. The CDR3 is 15 amino acids. In DNA, the CDR3 is TGTGCCAGCAGCGACCTGAGGGTGGGGAACACTGAAGCTTTCTTT. This encodes CASSDLRVGNTEAFF.

The gene calls are TRBV19 and TRBJ1-6, with 8 positions matching TRBD1. CDR3 length equals 15 residues. The V gene's germline CDR1 is LNHDA and CDR2 SQIVND (reference sequence). V shed 6 bases and J 7 bases; nucleotides not matched to a gene: 8. CDR3 in amino acids: CASSVGTGANSPLHF. As DNA, the CDR3 is TGTGCCAGTAGCGTCGGGACAGGTGCCAATTCACCCCTCCACTTT.

The chain carries TRBV7-2 and TRBJ2-3; 12 bases align to TRBD2. CDR3 size: 18 residues. V lost 5 bases, J lost 4 bases, and 13 bases stayed unmatched. Germline V gives CDR1 SGHTA, CDR2 FQGNSA. The chain's CDR3 is CASSLGSLAGGRSDTQYF. In DNA, the CDR3 is TGTGCCAGCAGCCTCGGATCCCTAGCGGGGGGGCGGTCAGATACGCAGTATTTT.

This clone was counted only a few times. The CDR3 loop reads CASSPGQGYSGELFF. In DNA form, the CDR3 reads TGTGCCAGCAGCCCGGGACAGGGTTACTCCGGGGAGCTGTTTTTT. The gene calls are TRBV5-4 and TRBJ2-2, with TRBD1 matching 9 bases. Germline V gene lookup returns CDR1 SGHNT and CDR2 YYREEE (reference sequence). The CDR3 has 15 amino acids. The V and J ends lost 4 bases and 6 bases, in that order; junction bases with no gene match: 7.

To note about this clone: One end of the junction varies from germline; a read error may be responsible. The chain recombines TRBV7-9 with TRBJ2-3, with no clear D. The germline gives CDR1 SEHNR, CDR2 FQNEAQ (reference sequence). CDR3 size: 17 residues. CDR3 coding DNA: TGTTCCAGCAGCTTAGACGTCAGGTCCCGCAGTACAGATACGCAGTATTTT. Translating gives CSSSLDVRSRSTDTQYF.

The chain couples TRBV2 to TRBJ2-5; the D gene is possibly TRBD2 (7 bases). CDR1 is SNHLY, CDR2 FYNNEI, per germline. This CDR3 has 12 amino acids. The ends were cut back, 7 bases at V and 5 bases at J, with 11 bases in the middle. DNA for the CDR3: TGTGCCAGCAATGGGGGGGCTGAGACCCAGTACTTC. It yields the protein CASNGGAETQYF. Combining the CDR3 with reference TRBV2 and TRBJ2-5 gives the whole variable domain EPEVTQTPSHQVTQMGQEVILRCVPISNHLYFYWYRQILGQKVEFLVSFYNNEISEKSEIFDDQFSVERPDGSNFTLKIRSTKLEDSAMYFCASNGGAETQYFGPGTRLLVL.

The rearrangement uses TRBV29-1 and TRBJ2-7; 9 bases align to TRBD1. Germline CDR1 SQVTM, CDR2 ANQGSEA. Trimming took 1 base from V and 6 from J; bases not matched to a gene: 4. The length of the CDR3 is 13 residues. The CDR3 reads CSVEAGTGIEQYF. DNA for the CDR3: TGCAGCGTTGAAGCCGGGACAGGGATCGAGCAGTACTTC.

V usage is TRBV18 and J usage is TRBJ2-5; perhaps TRBD2 as D (6 bases). The CDR3 runs to 15 residues. Germline-derived CDR1 and CDR2 are KGHSH and LQKENI. The V and J ends lost 3 bases and 9 bases respectively, with 20 bases between them. The CDR3 bases are TGTGCCAGCTCACCCCAACCTGACAGACTAGGGGCCCAGTACTTC. Protein sequence: CASSPQPDRLGAQYF.

The chain recombines TRBV5-1 with TRBJ2-5; TRBD2 agrees at 9 bases. V shed 4 bases and J 1 base; nucleotides not matched to a gene: 8. CDR1 and CDR2 from the germline V gene are SGHRS and YFSETQ. There are 16 residues in the CDR3. CDR3 region: CASSPGTSGFQETQYF. CDR3 nucleotides: TGCGCCAGCAGCCCGGGCACTAGCGGGTTCCAAGAGACCCAGTACTTC.

This chain uses TRBV7-2 with TRBJ2-7, with 7 nucleotides matching TRBD1. Germline loops: CDR1 SGHTA, CDR2 FQGNSA. The length of the CDR3 is 14 residues. The V segment lost 1 base and the J segment 3 bases; nucleotides outside the gene matches: 3. The CDR3 region has the DNA TGTGCCAGCAGCTTAGGGGACAGACTCTACGAGCAGTACTTC. It codes for CASSLGDRLYEQYF.

This chain connects TRBV7-2 to TRBJ1-2; D might be TRBD1 (6 bases). The germline gives CDR1 SGHTA, CDR2 FQGNSA. The length of the CDR3 is 17 residues. Trimming removed 5 bases at V and 0 bases at J, with 19 bases between. The chain's CDR3 is CASSRPKGDPSNYGYTF. CDR3 DNA: TGTGCCAGCAGCCGCCCCAAGGGGGACCCTTCTAACTATGGCTACACCTTC.

This sequence joins TRBV4-1 and TRBJ2-3, with 9 bases identical to TRBD1. The junction had 2 bases not matched to a gene; V was cut back by 4 bases and J by 3 bases. This CDR3 is 14 amino acids long. The germline CDR1 and CDR2 sequences are MGHRA and YSYEKL. The chain's CDR3 is CASSPGQGTDTQYF. In nucleotides, the CDR3 is TGCGCCAGCAGCCCGGGACAGGGAACAGATACGCAGTATTTT.

Note on this clone: Its ends do not fully match the called genes, so a read error is possible. The CDR3 DNA reads TGTTCCAGCAGCTTAGTCGCAGGGGGCTGGACCGGGGAGCTGTTTTTT. It yields the protein CSSSLVAGGWTGELFF. The V call is TRBV7-9, the J call TRBJ2-2; the match to TRBD1 covers 8 bases. Germline values: CDR1 SEHNR, CDR2 FQNEAQ (reference sequence). CDR3 length: 16 amino acids. Complete variable domain (other parts from reference TRBV7-9 and TRBJ2-2): DTGVSQNPRHKITKRGQNVTFRCDPISEHNRLYWYRQTLGQGPEFLTYFQNEAQLEKSRLLSDRFSAERPKGSFSTLEIQRTEQGDSAMYLCSSSLVAGGWTGELFFGEGSRLTVL.

V is TRBV4-2 and J is TRBJ1-2; D not certain. The germline V and J ends were trimmed by 1 base and 0 bases, with 12 bases remaining between them. The V gene's germline CDR1 is LGHNA and CDR2 YNFKEQ. The CDR3 has 16 amino acids. CDR3 bases: TGTGCCAGCAGCCAAGTGTCCCCACATTCTAACTATGGCTACACCTTC. Protein sequence: CASSQVSPHSNYGYTF.

This chain uses TRBV7-9 with TRBJ1-2; D gene ambiguous. The CDR3 length is 12 residues. CDR1 is SEHNR and CDR2 is FQNEAQ in the germline V gene (reference sequence). Trimming shortened V by 5 bases and J by 5 bases, and 9 bases separated the two germline ends. The CDR3 DNA sequence: TGTGCCAGCAGCCTATCAGGATATGGCTACACCTTC. Protein: CASSLSGYGYTF.